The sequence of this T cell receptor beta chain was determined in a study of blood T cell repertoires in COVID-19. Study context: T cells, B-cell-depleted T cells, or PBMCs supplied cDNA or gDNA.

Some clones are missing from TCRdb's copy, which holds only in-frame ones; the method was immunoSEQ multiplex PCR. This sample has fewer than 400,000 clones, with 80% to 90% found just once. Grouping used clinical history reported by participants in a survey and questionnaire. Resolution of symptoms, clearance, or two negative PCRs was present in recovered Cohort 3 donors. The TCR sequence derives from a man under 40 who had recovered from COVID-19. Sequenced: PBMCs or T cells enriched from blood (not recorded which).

CDR3 DNA: TGTGCCTGGGGGATTGACAGCCCCTATGGCTACACCTTC. Translating it yields CAWGIDSPYGYTF. This chain joins TRBV30 and TRBJ1-2; tentatively, D is TRBD1 (5 bases). Germline CDR1 is GTSNPN and CDR2 is SVGIG (reference sequence). V shed 5 bases and J shed 4 bases, with 14 bases lying between them. The CDR3 is made up of 13 amino acids. The variable domain in full, with the rest retrieved from reference TRBV30 and TRBJ1-2, is SQTIHQWPATLVQPVGSPLSLECTVEGTSNPNLYWYRQAAGRGLQLLFYSVGIGQISSEVPQNLSASRPQDRQFILSSKKLLLSDSGFYLCAWGIDSPYGYTFGSGTRLTVV.